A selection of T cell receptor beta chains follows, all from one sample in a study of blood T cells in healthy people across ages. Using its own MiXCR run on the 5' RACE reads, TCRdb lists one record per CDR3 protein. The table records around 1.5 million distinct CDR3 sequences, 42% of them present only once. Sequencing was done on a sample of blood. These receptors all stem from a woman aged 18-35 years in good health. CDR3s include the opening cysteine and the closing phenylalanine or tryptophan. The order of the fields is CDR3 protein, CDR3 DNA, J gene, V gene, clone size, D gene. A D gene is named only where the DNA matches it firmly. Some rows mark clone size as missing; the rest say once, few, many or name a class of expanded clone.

CDR3aa: CSARVGQWATYEQYF
CDR3nt: TGCAGTGCTAGAGTAGGGCAGTGGGCTACCTACGAGCAGTACTTC
j_gene: TRBJ2-7
v_gene: TRBV20-1
abundance: NA
d_gene: NA

CDR3aa: CASSQDNENSYGYTF
CDR3nt: TGCGCCAGCAGCCAAGATAATGAGAACAGCTATGGCTACACCTTC
j_gene: TRBJ1-2
v_gene: TRBV4-1
abundance: few
d_gene: NA

CDR3aa: CASSPGQLNEKLFF
CDR3nt: TGTGCCAGCAGTCCGGGACAGCTGAATGAAAAACTGTTTTTT
j_gene: TRBJ1-4
v_gene: TRBV6-5
abundance: many
d_gene: TRBD1

CDR3aa: CATSGPGRNTEAFF
CDR3nt: TGTGCCACCAGCGGGCCAGGGCGGAACACTGAAGCTTTCTTT
j_gene: TRBJ1-1
v_gene: TRBV15
abundance: NA
d_gene: NA

CDR3aa: CASSEWSSRGDPNYGYTF
CDR3nt: TGTGCCAGCAGTGAATGGAGTTCCAGGGGGGACCCAAACTATGGCTACACCTTC
j_gene: TRBJ1-2
v_gene: TRBV25-1
abundance: NA
d_gene: TRBD1

CDR3aa: CASTQSGAGGYTF
CDR3nt: TGTGCCAGCACCCAATCGGGGGCGGGTGGCTACACCTTC
j_gene: TRBJ1-2
v_gene: TRBV6-2/TRBV6-3
abundance: few
d_gene: NA

CDR3aa: CASQRGDVRTETDTQYF
CDR3nt: TGTGCCAGCCAGCGGGGGGATGTCCGGACAGAAACAGATACGCAGTATTTT
j_gene: TRBJ2-3
v_gene: TRBV28
abundance: NA
d_gene: TRBD2

CDR3aa: CSVGGQGTGEQYF
CDR3nt: TGCAGCGTGGGTGGACAGGGGACGGGGGAGCAGTACTTC
j_gene: TRBJ2-7
v_gene: TRBV29-1
abundance: NA
d_gene: TRBD1

CDR3aa: CSVEPNRGETQFF
CDR3nt: TGCAGCGTTGAACCCAACAGAGGGGAGACCCAGTTCTTC
j_gene: TRBJ2-1
v_gene: TRBV29-1
abundance: NA
d_gene: NA

CDR3aa: CASSRGESLPYGYTF
CDR3nt: TGTGCCAGCAGCCGAGGCGAGAGCCTACCCTATGGCTACACCTTC
j_gene: TRBJ1-2
v_gene: TRBV6-5
abundance: many
d_gene: NA

CDR3aa: CASILGQGYTEAFF
CDR3nt: TGTGCCAGCATCCTAGGGCAGGGGTACACTGAAGCTTTCTTT
j_gene: TRBJ1-1
v_gene: TRBV6-1
abundance: few
d_gene: NA

CDR3aa: CAGSVSGGMQETQYF
CDR3nt: TGTGCCGGCAGCGTTAGCGGGGGGATGCAAGAGACCCAGTACTTC
j_gene: TRBJ2-5
v_gene: TRBV9
abundance: NA
d_gene: TRBD2

CDR3aa: CASSSTGLFYNEQFF
CDR3nt: TGTGCCAGCAGTTCGACAGGGTTGTTTTACAATGAGCAGTTCTTC
j_gene: TRBJ2-1
v_gene: TRBV12-3/TRBV12-4
abundance: NA
d_gene: TRBD1

CDR3aa: CASSSAQTLYGYTF
CDR3nt: TGTGCCAGCAGCTCCGCACAGACACTCTATGGCTACACCTTC
j_gene: TRBJ1-2
v_gene: TRBV5-4
abundance: few
d_gene: NA

CDR3aa: CASSTWDGAKAEAFF
CDR3nt: TGCGCCAGCAGCACCTGGGACGGTGCAAAGGCTGAAGCTTTCTTT
j_gene: TRBJ1-1
v_gene: TRBV5-1
abundance: NA
d_gene: NA

CDR3aa: CASSLARTGYNKGHEQYF
CDR3nt: TGTGCCAGCAGCTTAGCTAGGACAGGGTATAACAAAGGCCACGAGCAGTACTTC
j_gene: TRBJ2-7
v_gene: TRBV7-4
abundance: NA
d_gene: TRBD1

CDR3aa: CASSPLASGGSNEQFF
CDR3nt: TGTGCCAGCTCACCACTTGCTAGCGGGGGGAGTAATGAGCAGTTCTTC
j_gene: TRBJ2-1
v_gene: TRBV18
abundance: NA
d_gene: TRBD2

CDR3aa: CASSSDRGGTDAQYF
CDR3nt: TGTGCCAGCAGTTCGGACAGGGGGGGCACAGATGCGCAGTATTTT
j_gene: TRBJ2-3
v_gene: TRBV12-3/TRBV12-4
abundance: NA
d_gene: TRBD1

CDR3aa: CASSESGGSYNEQFF
CDR3nt: TGTGCCAGCAGCGAAAGCGGGGGCTCCTACAATGAGCAGTTCTTC
j_gene: TRBJ2-1
v_gene: TRBV7-3
abundance: many
d_gene: TRBD2

CDR3aa: CASSQGTAGGELFF
CDR3nt: TGTGCCAGCAGCCAGGGGACTGCCGGCGGGGAGCTGTTTTTT
j_gene: TRBJ2-2
v_gene: TRBV3-1
abundance: NA
d_gene: NA

CDR3aa: CASSEAGGRGELFF
CDR3nt: TGTGCCAGCAGTGAGGCGGGGGGCCGCGGGGAGCTGTTTTTT
j_gene: TRBJ2-2
v_gene: TRBV2
abundance: NA
d_gene: TRBD2

CDR3aa: CASSGERTDTQYF
CDR3nt: TGTGCCAGCAGTGGAGAGAGGACAGATACGCAGTATTTT
j_gene: TRBJ2-3
v_gene: TRBV6-4
abundance: many
d_gene: NA

CDR3aa: CASSAPANYGYTF
CDR3nt: TGTGCCAGCAGTGCTCCAGCTAACTATGGCTACACCTTC
j_gene: TRBJ1-2
v_gene: TRBV7-9
abundance: NA
d_gene: NA

CDR3aa: CASSQDGTSFNEQFF
CDR3nt: TGCGCCAGCAGCCAAGACGGGACTAGCTTCAATGAGCAGTTCTTC
j_gene: TRBJ2-1
v_gene: TRBV4-1
abundance: NA
d_gene: TRBD2

CDR3aa: CASSQVDTGYEQYF
CDR3nt: TGCGCCAGCAGCCAAGTGGACACGGGCTACGAGCAGTACTTC
j_gene: TRBJ2-7
v_gene: TRBV4-1
abundance: NA
d_gene: NA

CDR3aa: CSAITGSGANVLTF
CDR3nt: TGCAGTGCTATTACAGGGAGTGGGGCCAACGTCCTGACTTTC
j_gene: TRBJ2-6
v_gene: TRBV20-1
abundance: NA
d_gene: NA

CDR3aa: CTSGFGGEKLFF
CDR3nt: TGTACCAGCGGTTTTGGGGGTGAAAAACTGTTTTTT
j_gene: TRBJ1-4
v_gene: TRBV25-1
abundance: once
d_gene: NA

CDR3aa: CATSDLKGTGFLGSYNEQFF
CDR3nt: TGTGCCACCAGTGATTTGAAGGGGACAGGGTTTTTAGGCTCCTACAATGAGCAGTTCTTC
j_gene: TRBJ2-1
v_gene: TRBV24-1
abundance: few
d_gene: TRBD1

CDR3aa: CASSQTRTSGGADEQYF
CDR3nt: TGTGCCAGCAGCCAAACACGGACTAGCGGGGGGGCCGACGAGCAGTACTTC
j_gene: TRBJ2-7
v_gene: TRBV4-2
abundance: NA
d_gene: TRBD2

CDR3aa: CSAGRASYNEQYF
CDR3nt: TGCAGTGCCGGACGGGCGTCCTACAATGAGCAGTACTTC
j_gene: TRBJ2-5
v_gene: TRBV20-1
abundance: few
d_gene: NA

CDR3aa: CAISEEDAGPYNEQFF
CDR3nt: TGTGCCATCAGTGAGGAGGACGCCGGACCTTACAATGAGCAGTTCTTC
j_gene: TRBJ2-1
v_gene: TRBV10-3
abundance: few
d_gene: NA

CDR3aa: CSARSPAASGNNEQFF
CDR3nt: TGCAGTGCTAGGTCCCCCGCGGCTAGCGGAAACAATGAGCAGTTCTTC
j_gene: TRBJ2-1
v_gene: TRBV20-1
abundance: NA
d_gene: TRBD2

CDR3aa: CASMGAVNSPLHF
CDR3nt: TGTGCCAGCATGGGGGCGGTAAATTCACCCCTCCACTTT
j_gene: TRBJ1-6
v_gene: TRBV6-6
abundance: NA
d_gene: NA

CDR3aa: CASSRGQGRMNTEAFF
CDR3nt: TGTGCCAGCAGTCGCGGACAGGGGCGGATGAACACTGAAGCTTTCTTT
j_gene: TRBJ1-1
v_gene: TRBV6-5
abundance: few
d_gene: TRBD1

CDR3aa: CAIGGQGRNTQYF
CDR3nt: TGTGCCATCGGTGGGCAGGGGCGCAATACGCAGTATTTT
j_gene: TRBJ2-3
v_gene: TRBV6-2/TRBV6-3
abundance: once
d_gene: NA

CDR3aa: CASSQTSSGSTDTQYF
CDR3nt: TGTGCCAGCAGCCAAACTTCTAGCGGGAGCACAGATACGCAGTATTTT
j_gene: TRBJ2-3
v_gene: TRBV3-1
abundance: NA
d_gene: TRBD2

CDR3aa: CAIRQGDTEAFF
CDR3nt: TGTGCCATCCGACAGGGTGACACTGAAGCTTTCTTT
j_gene: TRBJ1-1
v_gene: TRBV10-3
abundance: NA
d_gene: TRBD1

CDR3aa: CASSLARANEQFF
CDR3nt: TGTGCCAGCAGTTTAGCCAGGGCCAATGAGCAGTTCTTC
j_gene: TRBJ2-1
v_gene: TRBV12-3/TRBV12-4
abundance: few
d_gene: NA

CDR3aa: CASSGGQREQYF
CDR3nt: TGTGCCAGCAGCGGGGGACAGCGCGAGCAGTACTTC
j_gene: TRBJ2-7
v_gene: TRBV9
abundance: NA
d_gene: TRBD1

CDR3aa: CSVEGGDLPSSYEQYF
CDR3nt: TGCAGCGTTGAAGGGGGGGACCTTCCGAGCTCCTACGAGCAGTACTTC
j_gene: TRBJ2-7
v_gene: TRBV29-1
abundance: few
d_gene: NA

CDR3aa: CASSYSGQVGYNEQFF
CDR3nt: TGTGCCAGCAGTTACTCGGGACAGGTGGGGTACAATGAGCAGTTCTTC
j_gene: TRBJ2-1
v_gene: TRBV6-5
abundance: NA
d_gene: TRBD1

CDR3aa: CASSLQGGRRGYTF
CDR3nt: TGTGCCAGCAGTTTACAGGGAGGAAGAAGAGGCTACACCTTC
j_gene: TRBJ1-2
v_gene: TRBV27
abundance: NA
d_gene: NA

CDR3aa: CASSLEFRDRPPNSPLHF
CDR3nt: TGCGCCAGCAGCCTCGAGTTCCGGGACAGGCCTCCGAATTCACCCCTCCACTTT
j_gene: TRBJ1-6
v_gene: TRBV4-1
abundance: few
d_gene: TRBD1

CDR3aa: CASSGSSGTQYF
CDR3nt: TGTGCCAGCAGTGGTTCTAGCGGTACGCAGTATTTT
j_gene: TRBJ2-3
v_gene: TRBV9
abundance: NA
d_gene: TRBD2

CDR3aa: CASSLDPGAVKGYTF
CDR3nt: TGTGCCAGCAGCTTAGATCCGGGGGCGGTTAAGGGCTACACCTTC
j_gene: TRBJ1-2
v_gene: TRBV7-2
abundance: NA
d_gene: NA

CDR3aa: CASSFGGDCNEQFF
CDR3nt: TGCGCCAGCAGCTTCGGGGGGGATTGCAATGAGCAGTTCTTC
j_gene: TRBJ2-1
v_gene: TRBV5-1
abundance: NA
d_gene: TRBD2

CDR3aa: CSASFGTDTQYF
CDR3nt: TGCAGTGCTAGTTTTGGCACAGATACGCAGTATTTT
j_gene: TRBJ2-3
v_gene: TRBV20-1
abundance: NA
d_gene: NA

CDR3aa: CASSEYGGDRSFSAEAFF
CDR3nt: TGTGCCAGCAGTGAATATGGTGGGGATCGAAGTTTTTCGGCTGAAGCTTTCTTT
j_gene: TRBJ1-1
v_gene: TRBV6-1
abundance: NA
d_gene: NA

CDR3aa: CSARAGSAISPQHF
CDR3nt: TGCAGTGCTAGAGCGGGGAGTGCAATCAGCCCCCAGCATTTT
j_gene: TRBJ1-5
v_gene: TRBV20-1
abundance: NA
d_gene: NA

CDR3aa: CASSFAGGGQTQYF
CDR3nt: TGTGCCAGCAGCTTCGCAGGGGGGGGACAAACGCAGTATTTT
j_gene: TRBJ2-3
v_gene: TRBV5-5
abundance: NA
d_gene: NA

CDR3aa: CASSLGVGTGQSTDTQYF
CDR3nt: TGTGCCAGCAGCTTAGGAGTTGGGACAGGACAGAGCACAGATACGCAGTATTTT
j_gene: TRBJ2-3
v_gene: TRBV7-9
abundance: NA
d_gene: TRBD1

CDR3aa: CASSRVAGVYEQYF
CDR3nt: TGCGCCAGCAGCCGGGTCGCAGGGGTTTACGAGCAGTACTTC
j_gene: TRBJ2-7
v_gene: TRBV4-1
abundance: few
d_gene: NA